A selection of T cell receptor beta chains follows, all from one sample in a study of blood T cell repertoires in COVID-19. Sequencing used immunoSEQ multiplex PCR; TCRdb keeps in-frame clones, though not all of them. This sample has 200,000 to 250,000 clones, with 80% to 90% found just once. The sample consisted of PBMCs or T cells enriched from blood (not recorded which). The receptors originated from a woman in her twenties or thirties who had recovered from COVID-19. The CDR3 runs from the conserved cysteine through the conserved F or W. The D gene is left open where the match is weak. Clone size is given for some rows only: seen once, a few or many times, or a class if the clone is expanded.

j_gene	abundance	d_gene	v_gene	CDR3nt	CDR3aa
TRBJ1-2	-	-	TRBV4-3	TGCGCCAGCAGCCAAGATCCCACAGCCGGGCGGGGTGGCTACACCTTC	CASSQDPTAGRGGYTF
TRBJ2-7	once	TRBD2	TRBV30	TGTGCCTGGAGTGTAGCGGGAAACGGTGAGCAGTACTTC	CAWSVAGNGEQYF
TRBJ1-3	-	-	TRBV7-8	TGTGCCAGCAGCCTCCGGAACACCATATATTTT	CASSLRNTIYF
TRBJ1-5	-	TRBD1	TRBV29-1	TGCAGCGCGACAGGGGGCGTCAATCAGCCCCAGCATTTT	CSATGGVNQPQHF
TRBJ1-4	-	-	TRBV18	TGTGCCAGCTCACCATCGTCCGGGGATATAAAACTGTTTTTT	CASSPSSGDIKLFF
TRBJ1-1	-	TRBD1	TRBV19	TGTGCCAGTAGCAAAGCGTACAGGGGGGTAATGAACACTGAAGCTTTCTTT	CASSKAYRGVMNTEAFF
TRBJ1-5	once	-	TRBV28	TGTGCCAGCAGGGCACCGGGATCACGCAATCAGCCCCAGCATTTT	CASRAPGSRNQPQHF
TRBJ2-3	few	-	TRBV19	TGTGCCAGTAGTACTGAAACTAGCACAGATACGCAGTATTTT	CASSTETSTDTQYF
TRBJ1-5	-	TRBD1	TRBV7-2	TGTGCCAGCAGCCCTTACGGGACAGACAATCAGCCCCAGCATTTT	CASSPYGTDNQPQHF
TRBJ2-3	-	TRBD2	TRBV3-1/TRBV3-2	TGTGCCAGCAGCCAAGGGCTAGCGGGAGTACCAGATACGCAGTATTTT	CASSQGLAGVPDTQYF
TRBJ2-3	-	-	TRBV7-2	TGTGCCAGCAGGGGAGAGGTGGGAGGTCGGTATTTT	CASRGEVGGRYF
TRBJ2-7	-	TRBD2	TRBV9	TGTGCCAGCAGCGTAGGCGGACTAGCGGACTACGAGCAGTACTTC	CASSVGGLADYEQYF
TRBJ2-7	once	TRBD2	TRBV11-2	TGTGCCAGCAGCTCCCGGACTAGCGGGAAGGGTGGGGCCCTCGAGCAGTACTTC	CASSSRTSGKGGALEQYF
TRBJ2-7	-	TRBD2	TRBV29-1	TGCAGCGCCCTCAGAGCGGGAGGAGGCGAGCAGTACTTC	CSALRAGGGEQYF
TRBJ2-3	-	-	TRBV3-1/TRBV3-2	TGTGCCAGCAGCCAAGAGCAGGGTAGCAGCACAGATACGCAGTATTTT	CASSQEQGSSTDTQYF
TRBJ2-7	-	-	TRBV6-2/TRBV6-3	TGTGCCAGCAGTTCCGTCGCTTTTCGGGACACACAAAACTACGAGCAGTACTTC	CASSSVAFRDTQNYEQYF
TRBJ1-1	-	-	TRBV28	TGTGCCAGCAGTTCGCCCCAGACACCGAACACTGAAGCTTTCTTT	CASSSPQTPNTEAFF
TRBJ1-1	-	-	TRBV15	TGTGCCACCAGCAGGAGAGGGCTAGGGAACACTGAAGCTTTCTTT	CATSRRGLGNTEAFF
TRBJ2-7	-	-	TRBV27	TGTGCCAGCAGTTCCCAGTACGAGCAGTACTTC	CASSSQYEQYF
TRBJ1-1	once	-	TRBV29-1	TGCAGCGTTGAAGATCGAGGGCTCCCGAACACTGAAGCTTTCTTT	CSVEDRGLPNTEAFF
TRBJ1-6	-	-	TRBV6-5	TGTGCCAGCAGTTACTCGATGCAGGGCGGAAATTCACCCCTCCACTTT	CASSYSMQGGNSPLHF
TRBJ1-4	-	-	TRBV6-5	TGTGCCAGCACAGGAGGCGAAAAACTGTTTTTT	CASTGGEKLFF
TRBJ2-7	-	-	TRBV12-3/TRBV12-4	TGTGCCAGCAGTTTAGGGGTTCCGGGAGAGCAGTACTTC	CASSLGVPGEQYF
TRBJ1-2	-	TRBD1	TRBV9	TGTGCCAGCAGCGTGACCGGGACAGCCTCTACCAACTATGGCTACACCTTC	CASSVTGTASTNYGYTF
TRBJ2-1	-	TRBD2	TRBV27	TGTGCCAGCAGTTTGGGGGGGGTAGAGCAGTTCTTC	CASSLGGVEQFF
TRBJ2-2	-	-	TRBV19	TGTGCCAGTAGTATTAGCTTCCTACCCGGCGGCGGGGAGCTGTTTTTT	CASSISFLPGGGELFF
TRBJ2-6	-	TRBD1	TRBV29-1	TGCAGCGCCAGGGACAGGGGGCGACCTGGGGCCAACGTCCTGACTTTC	CSARDRGRPGANVLTF
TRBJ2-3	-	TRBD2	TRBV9	TGTGCCAGCAGCGTAGGCGGGGGGGACACCCGGGCAGATACGCAGTATTTT	CASSVGGGDTRADTQYF
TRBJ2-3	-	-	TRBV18	TGTGCCAGCTCACCCAGTGCGGACTCCCCCCGTACGCAGTATTTT	CASSPSADSPRTQYF
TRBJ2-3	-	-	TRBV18	TGTGCCAGCTCACCCTCCACAGATACGCAGTATTTT	CASSPSTDTQYF
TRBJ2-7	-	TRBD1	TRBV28	TGTGCCAGCAGTTTTGAGTGGGGACAGAGCTCCTACGAGCAGTACTTC	CASSFEWGQSSYEQYF
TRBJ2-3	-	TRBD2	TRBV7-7	TGTGCTAGCAGCTTGGGGACTAGCGGCACAGATACGCAGTATTTT	CASSLGTSGTDTQYF
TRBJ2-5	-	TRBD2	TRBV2	TGTGCCAGCAGTGAAGCGCTGCGGGAGGGTCAAGAGACCCAGTACTTC	CASSEALREGQETQYF